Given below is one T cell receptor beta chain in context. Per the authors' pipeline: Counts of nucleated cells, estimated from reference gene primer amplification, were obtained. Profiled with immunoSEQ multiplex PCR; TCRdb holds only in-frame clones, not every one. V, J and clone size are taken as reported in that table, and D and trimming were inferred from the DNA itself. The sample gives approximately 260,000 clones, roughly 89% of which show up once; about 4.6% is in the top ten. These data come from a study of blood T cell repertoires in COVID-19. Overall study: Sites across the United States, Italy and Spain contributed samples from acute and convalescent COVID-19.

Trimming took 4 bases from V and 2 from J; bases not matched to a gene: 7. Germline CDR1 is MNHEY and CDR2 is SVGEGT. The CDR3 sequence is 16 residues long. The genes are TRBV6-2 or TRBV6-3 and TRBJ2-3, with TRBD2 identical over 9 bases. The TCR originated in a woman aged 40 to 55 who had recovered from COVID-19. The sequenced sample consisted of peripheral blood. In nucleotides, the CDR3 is TGTGCCAGCAGTTGGATAGGACTAGCGACCACAGATACGCAGTATTTT. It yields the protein CASSWIGLATTDTQYF.